The 13 T cell receptor beta chains below all came from one sample that was sequenced in a study of regulatory T cells in long-lasting Graves disease. Described time point: newly diagnosed GD, antithyroid drugs for less than 3 months. PBMC RNA served as the TCR library source. CDR3 regions were amplified by Arm-PCR using iRepertoire HTBI primers to build TCR beta libraries. One entry per CDR3 protein, called by TCRdb with MiXCR from the multiplex PCR reads. The top ten hold about a fifth of the sample, which has around 400,000 distinct CDR3 sequences, around 15% seen once. The source was peripheral blood mononuclear cells (PBMCs), collected at new diagnosis, from a patient treated with antithyroid drugs. All receptors derive from a female donor with Graves disease.

This clonotype was found many times. The chain has TRBV20-1 and TRBJ1-5, with 7 nucleotides matching TRBD1. CDR1 and CDR2 from the germline V gene are DFQATT and SNEGSKA (reference sequence). The CDR3 is 13 residues long. Unmatched junction bases numbered 5, after V lost 5 bases and J lost 4 bases. The DNA for the CDR3 is TGCAGTGCTTACGACAGGGAAAATCAGCCCCAGCATTTT. Translated: CSAYDRENQPQHF.

This clonotype was detected a few times. The rearrangement links TRBV27 to TRBJ1-5; the match to TRBD1 covers 7 bases. There are 15 residues in the CDR3. Unmatched junction bases numbered 2, after V lost 3 bases and J lost 0 bases. Germline V gene lookup returns CDR1 MNHEY and CDR2 SMNVEV (reference sequence). CDR3 DNA: TGTGCCAGCAGTTTTGGGACAGCTAGCAATCAGCCCCAGCATTTT. Protein product: CASSFGTASNQPQHF.

This clonotype was counted ten times or more. The gene calls are TRBV6-1 and TRBJ1-1; perhaps TRBD1 as D (5 bases). V lost 2 bases, J lost 10 bases, and 8 bases lay in between. Germline V gene sequence: CDR1 MNHNS, CDR2 SASEGT. CDR3 length equals 11 residues. The CDR3 reads CASSEMGVAFF. CDR3 nucleotides: TGTGCCAGCAGTGAAATGGGGGTAGCTTTCTTT.

This clonotype was found many times. The chain couples TRBV6-1 to TRBJ2-7, with TRBD1 matching 8 bases. CDR3 length: 15 amino acids. Germline values: CDR1 MNHNS, CDR2 SASEGT. V was clipped by 1 base and J by 5 bases; unmatched bases: 7. The CDR3, as DNA: TGTGCCAGCAGTGAAGTCCGGACAGGGACCCACGAGCAGTACTTC. Protein: CASSEVRTGTHEQYF.

This clonotype was counted ten times or more. J is TRBJ2-5 and V is TRBV7-9; 7 bases line up with TRBD2. The CDR3 spans 14 residues. Germline CDR1 is SEHNR and CDR2 is FQNEAQ (reference sequence). Germline trimming cut 4 bases from V and 7 bases from J; bases unmatched to any gene: 9. The CDR3 sequence: CASSSSGSRGTQYF. The CDR3 bases are TGTGCCAGCAGCTCTAGCGGATCTAGGGGGACCCAGTACTTC.

The CDR3, as DNA: TGTGCTGGGACAGGTGGCTACGAGCAGTACTTC. It yields the protein CAGTGGYEQYF. The genes are TRBV30 and TRBJ2-7, with 8 nucleotides matching TRBD1. The CDR3 covers 11 residues. Germline CDR1 and CDR2: GTSNPN and SVGIG (reference sequence).

This clonotype came up many times. V is TRBV20-1 and J is TRBJ2-7; 8 bases align to TRBD2. Losses at the gene ends were 3 bases for V and 2 bases for J; bases not matched to a gene: 15. The CDR3 is made up of 17 amino acids. CDR1 DFQATT and CDR2 SNEGSKA come from the germline V gene (reference sequence). The CDR3 sequence is CSASRVSGISIAYEQYF. The DNA for the CDR3 is TGCAGTGCTAGTAGGGTTAGCGGGATCTCTATTGCCTACGAGCAGTACTTC.

Ten or more counts support this clonotype. The V gene is TRBV30, the J gene TRBJ1-1; D is perhaps TRBD1 (6 bases). Germline V lookup: CDR1 GTSNPN, CDR2 SVGIG (reference sequence). Trimming cost V 2 bases and J 4 bases, with 14 bases left between them. The CDR3 is 14 amino acids. CDR3 region: CAWSTRGTPTEAFF. In DNA, the CDR3 is TGTGCCTGGAGTACCCGGGGGACACCCACTGAAGCTTTCTTT.

V gene TRBV6-1 combines with J gene TRBJ2-3, with TRBD1 matching 7 bases. Germline trimming cut 6 bases from V and 2 bases from J; bases unmatched to any gene: 5. Per germline, CDR1 MNHNS and CDR2 SASEGT. This CDR3 has 14 amino acids. The CDR3 here is CASRQGSNTDTQYF. The CDR3, as DNA: TGTGCCAGCAGACAGGGGTCAAACACAGATACGCAGTATTTT.

In its sample, this clonotype was seen many times. V usage is TRBV7-2 and J usage is TRBJ1-5, with a weak D call TRBD1 (5 bases). V was pared by 0 bases and J by 1 base, with 10 bases between. The CDR3 consists of 16 residues. Germline CDR1 is SGHTA and CDR2 is FQGNSA. The CDR3: CASSLAGTPSNQPQHF. DNA for the CDR3: TGTGCCAGCAGCTTAGCAGGGACCCCGAGCAATCAGCCCCAGCATTTT.

This clonotype was counted ten times or more. This chain connects TRBV2 to TRBJ2-1; 8 positions match TRBD2. J was trimmed by 6 bases and V by 7 bases; bases with no gene match: 14. The length of the CDR3 is 16 residues. Germline assignment: CDR1 SNHLY and CDR2 FYNNEI. The CDR3 loop reads CASKLGGGRVRNEQFF. CDR3 nucleotide sequence: TGTGCCAGCAAGCTCGGGGGGGGGCGCGTGCGCAATGAGCAGTTCTTC.

This clonotype appeared many times. The gene calls are TRBV5-6 and TRBJ1-1; 10 bases match TRBD1. CDR3 length equals 14 residues. V dropped 6 bases and J dropped 2; count of bases not matched to a gene: 4. The germline gives CDR1 SGHDT, CDR2 YYEEEE. The CDR3 DNA reads as TGTGCCAGCACCTGGGACAGGGGAAACACTGAAGCTTTCTTT. This translates into CASTWDRGNTEAFF.

This clonotype was seen only once. A much larger clone differs from this one at a single base, so this may be a read error. This sequence joins TRBV20-1 and TRBJ2-2; D gene uncertain. The V gene lost 7 bases and the J gene lost 4 bases, with 16 bases spanning the gap. Germline values: CDR1 DFQATT, CDR2 SNEGSKA (reference sequence). There are 14 residues in the CDR3. The CDR3 DNA sequence: TGCAGTGATATACGCCGGGCTTCCACCGGGGAGCTGTTTTTT. It specifies CSDIRRASTGELFF.